This TCR beta chain was obtained from a study of blood T cell repertoires in COVID-19. Repertoires were generated with immunoSEQ multiplex PCR, while TCRdb's copy carries only in-frame clones and drops some. The table has 97,000 or so clones, roughly 87% seen once. CDR1 and CDR2 (germline): SGHTA, FQGNSA. CDR3 length: 15 amino acids. The ends were cut back, 0 bases at V and 6 bases at J, with 14 bases in the middle. The chain recombines TRBV7-2 with TRBJ1-1; D remains ambiguous. The sample comprised peripheral blood. The sequence was collected from a woman aged 45 to 65 with COVID-19, enrolled during active disease. This CDR3 is CASSLAPGKAAEAFF. The CDR3 DNA reads as TGTGCCAGCAGCTTAGCGCCGGGGAAGGCGGCTGAAGCTTTCTTT.